Listed below are T cell receptor beta chains from one sample, sequenced in a study of control samples from healthy donors and cancer patients. Assay used: immunoSEQ multiplex PCR; TCRdb lists only in-frame clones, some missing. The table lists 65,000 to 70,000 clones, roughly 80% of them singletons. Sequenced: PBMCs. These receptors were collected from a woman aged 45 to 65 with lung cancer. CDR3s leave out the opening cysteine and the closing phenylalanine or tryptophan. A D gene is named only where the DNA matches it firmly.

d_gene	v_gene	j_gene	CDR3aa
.	TRBV7-2	TRBJ2-7	ASSLPFDPYEQY
.	TRBV6-6	TRBJ1-3	ADQKGGSGNTIY
.	TRBV11-2	TRBJ2-7	ASSLAIEQY
TRBD1	TRBV5-6	TRBJ2-7	ASSLGGTGEDWQY
.	TRBV6-5	TRBJ1-6	ASSYDYNSPLH
TRBD2	TRBV9	TRBJ2-5	ASSVVPAGIETQY
TRBD1	TRBV27	TRBJ1-2	ASRDDRGSHNYGYT
TRBD1	TRBV4-3	TRBJ2-2	ASSQPDRDTGELF
TRBD1	TRBV7-2	TRBJ2-7	ASSLFIGDRGGEQY
TRBD2	TRBV30	TRBJ2-3	AWSAGGDTQY
TRBD1	TRBV7-2	TRBJ1-4	ASSRDRWSEKLF
.	TRBV7-9	TRBJ1-1	ASSFRQEPWI
TRBD1	TRBV6-2/TRBV6-3	TRBJ1-5	ASSTRQGGQPQH
TRBD1	TRBV5-8	TRBJ2-1	ASSFYRGRENEQF
TRBD1	TRBV9	TRBJ1-2	ASSGYSGGLDGYT
.	TRBV2	TRBJ2-1	ASNRDGNNEQF
.	TRBV9	TRBJ2-4	ASSVGTGQNIQY
.	TRBV9	TRBJ1-1	ASSGNLNTEAF
.	TRBV5-4	TRBJ2-2	ASSGSDPTGELF
TRBD2	TRBV5-4	TRBJ2-7	ASSGTSGGPSYEQY
.	TRBV7-2	TRBJ1-6	ASSLEGLNSPLH
.	TRBV3-1/TRBV3-2	TRBJ2-3	ASSQERLTGPDTQY
.	TRBV6-2/TRBV6-3	TRBJ2-1	ASSFTLNGEQF
.	TRBV28	TRBJ1-3	ASIPLSIGRRSGNTIY
.	TRBV28	TRBJ2-1	ASSPLYAEQF
TRBD2	TRBV7-2	TRBJ2-5	ASSPMAIRGRGKETQY
.	TRBV6-6	TRBJ1-6	ASSRNSPLH
.	TRBV28	TRBJ1-1	ASRYNLNTEAF
TRBD1	TRBV11-2	TRBJ1-6	ASSPDRANSPLH
.	TRBV6-5	TRBJ1-5	ASSPGLSSDQPQH
TRBD2	TRBV15	TRBJ2-1	ATRSGGSTSSYNEQF
.	TRBV7-9	TRBJ1-4	ASSVYRTTNEKLF
TRBD1	TRBV4-1	TRBJ2-7	ASSPQGVSSISYEQY
.	TRBV5-6	TRBJ2-7	ASSLRDGISYEQY
.	TRBV7-2	TRBJ1-3	ASSLANSGNTIY
.	TRBV3-1/TRBV3-2	TRBJ1-1	ASSLNGGDTEAF
TRBD1	TRBV30	TRBJ2-2	AWSVGQYTGELF